These 27 T cell receptor beta chains were all obtained from the same sample, sequenced in a study of HIV-infected children after antiretroviral therapy interruption (dated by TCRdb to between 2018 and 2021). The sample's treatment or condition label is to be understood as: PENTA 11 planned treatment interruption arm or continuous ART arm. The protocol used for the library was 3' RACE. Sequencer: Illumina MiSeq. To correct PCR amplification bias, TCR libraries were generated from RNA with a 3' RACE protocol that used unique molecular identifiers. TCRdb redid the processing of the public reads, applying fastp at Q25 and MiXCR, and retained in-frame beta chains. Each CDR3 protein appears once, grouped with its most common genes and DNA. This sample is represented by around 50,000 distinct CDR3 sequences; approximately 4% of them were singletons. The ten largest clonotypes hold 0.7% of the sample. Sample: CD45RA+ CD4+ T cells from PBMCs, pooled from several time points, taken from a donor given antiretroviral therapy, either interrupted or continuous. The meaning of the sample's cell subset or site label: naive CD4+ CD45RA+ CD45RO- T cells. The receptor set was obtained from a pool of human donors with HIV.

There are many counts of this clonotype. This chain connects TRBV27 to TRBJ1-5; tentative D call: TRBD1 (5 bases). Deletions cut 4 bases from V and 4 bases from J, with 11 bases between. The CDR3 consists of 14 residues. Per germline, CDR1 MNHEY and CDR2 SMNVEV (reference sequence). The CDR3 spells CASSSFGANQPQHF. CDR3 nucleotides: TGTGCCAGCAGTTCTTTCGGGGCAAATCAGCCCCAGCATTTT.

This clonotype was picked up many times. The genes are TRBV5-1 and TRBJ1-4; no definite D call. V gave up 0 bases and J gave up 3 bases, with 9 bases separating them. CDR1 and CDR2 (germline): SGHRS, YFSETQ. CDR3 length: 15 amino acids. In DNA form, the CDR3 reads TGCGCCAGCAGCTTGGATGCGGGAGCTAATGAAAAACTGTTTTTT. Translated, it gives CASSLDAGANEKLFF.

Ten or more counts support this clonotype. This chain links TRBV5-4 with TRBJ2-3; unclear D gene. Germline CDR1 is SGHNT and CDR2 is YYREEE (reference sequence). V lost 3 bases and J lost 14, with 16 bases in between. The CDR3 has 12 residues. CDR3 protein: CASSSYGPVRYF. The DNA of the CDR3 is TGTGCCAGCAGCTCTTACGGACCTGTCCGGTATTTT.

This clonotype has a count of ten or more. The V and J genes are TRBV10-1 and TRBJ1-3; no clear D. Germline V gene sequence: CDR1 WNHNN, CDR2 SYGVQD (reference sequence). Between the trimmed V and J ends, which lost 7 bases and 1 base, there was a span of 5 bases. CDR3 size: 12 residues. This chain's CDR3 is CASTSSGNTIYF. The CDR3 nucleotides are TGCGCCAGCACAAGTTCTGGAAACACCATATATTTT.

This clonotype was seen many times. This chain links TRBV10-3 with TRBJ1-2; 8 bases fit TRBD1. CDR3 length: 18 residues. From germline, CDR1 is ENHRY and CDR2 SYGVKD. V trimming: 4 bases; J trimming: 6 bases; junction bases outside the gene matches: 19. In nucleotides, the CDR3 is TGTGCCATCAGTGTGCTCGCTCGCCCGGACAGGGAACGGGATGGCTACACCTTC. Protein: CAISVLARPDRERDGYTF.

This clonotype was picked up many times. This rearrangement joins TRBV18 to TRBJ2-5, with 7 positions matching TRBD1. There are 13 residues in the CDR3. V shed 9 bases, J shed 5 bases, and the junction held 9 bases outside the gene matches. Germline assignment: CDR1 KGHSH and CDR2 LQKENI. CDR3 sequence (DNA): TGTGCCAGTAAGAATGGGGACAGCGAGACCCAGTACTTC. This translates into CASKNGDSETQYF.

This clonotype was counted ten times or more. This chain connects TRBV20-1 to TRBJ2-2; D gene unclear. The germline V gene has CDR1 DFQATT and CDR2 SNEGSKA (reference sequence). The CDR3 length is 14 residues. The CDR3 DNA reads TGCAGCGCCCCGGCTCTCAGCAACACCGGGGAGCTGTTTTTT. Its protein product is CSAPALSNTGELFF.

This clonotype was picked up many times. The chain couples TRBV29-1 to TRBJ2-2; D call uncertain. CDR3 length equals 12 residues. The germline CDR1 and CDR2 sequences are SQVTM and ANQGSEA. Trimming took off 7 bases at V and 1 base at J, with 7 bases between the two ends. CDR3 DNA sequence: TGCAGCGCGAAGGGGAACACCGGGGAGCTGTTTTTT. Its protein is CSAKGNTGELFF.

This clonotype was seen many times. This rearrangement joins TRBV5-1 to TRBJ2-7; D possibly corresponds to TRBD2 (6 bases). Germline assignment: CDR1 SGHRS and CDR2 YFSETQ. The CDR3 runs 15 residues. V was cut by 0 bases and J by 5 bases, with 15 bases left in between. The CDR3 coding sequence is TGCGCCAGCAGCTTGGAAACGGGAGATTCCGACGAGCAGTACTTC. It encodes CASSLETGDSDEQYF.

This clonotype occurred many times. The chain couples TRBV12-3 or TRBV12-4 to TRBJ2-7, with 7 nucleotides matching TRBD1. Germline trimming cut 4 bases from V and 4 bases from J; bases unmatched to any gene: 4. The CDR3 totals 13 residues. The CDR3 sequence is CASSWGTEYEQYF. The CDR3 nucleotides read TGTGCCAGCAGTTGGGGGACAGAGTACGAGCAGTACTTC.

This clonotype came up many times. The chain couples TRBV5-1 to TRBJ1-6; D call uncertain. CDR1 SGHRS and CDR2 YFSETQ come from the germline V gene. The CDR3 runs to 15 residues. With 3 bases removed from V and 2 bases from J, the gap between germline ends came to 9 bases. The CDR3 reads CASSSYRAYNSPLHF. CDR3 in DNA: TGCGCCAGCAGCTCATACCGCGCCTATAATTCACCCCTCCACTTT. The full variable domain, its missing parts supplied by reference TRBV5-1 and TRBJ1-6, is KAGVTQTPRYLIKTRGQQVTLSCSPISGHRSVSWYQQTPGQGLQFLFEYFSETQRNKGNFPGRFSGRQFSNSRSEMNVSTLELGDSALYLCASSSYRAYNSPLHFGNGTRLTVT.

This clonotype was seen only a few times. The chain recombines TRBV28 with TRBJ1-2, with D possibly matching TRBD1 (5 bases). CDR3 size: 17 residues. V was clipped by 6 bases and J by 0 bases, with 20 bases between them. CDR1 MDHEN and CDR2 SYDVKM come from the germline V gene. The CDR3: CASSITGGTPANYGYTF. CDR3 DNA: TGTGCCAGCAGCATTACCGGGGGGACCCCCGCTAACTATGGCTACACCTTC.

This clonotype was observed at least ten times. This chain joins TRBV11-2 and TRBJ2-7, with D perhaps TRBD2 (5 bases). V was trimmed by 4 bases and J by 0 bases, leaving 19 bases between them. The germline gives CDR1 SGHAT, CDR2 FQNNGV. CDR3 size: 17 residues. CDR3 coding DNA: TGTGCCAGCAGCTATTCCCCCCTGGGAGCCAGCTCCTACGAGCAGTACTTC. Encoded protein: CASSYSPLGASSYEQYF.

This clonotype was seen repeatedly, ten times or more. V is TRBV27 and J is TRBJ2-7; possibly TRBD1 or TRBD2 for D (5 bases each). The CDR3 consists of 16 residues. V was shortened by 4 bases and J by 0 bases, with 16 bases between the two germline ends. In germline, CDR1 is MNHEY, CDR2 SMNVEV (reference sequence). The CDR3 sequence: CASSYLGPDISYEQYF. In nucleotides, the CDR3 is TGTGCCAGCAGTTATTTGGGACCAGACATCTCCTACGAGCAGTACTTC.

This clonotype appeared a few times. The chain's CDR3 is CASTLSLDRGGYTF. CDR3 DNA sequence: TGTGCCAGCACCTTATCCCTGGACAGGGGTGGCTACACCTTC. This chain joins TRBV12-3 or TRBV12-4 and TRBJ1-2; 9 bases are shared with TRBD1. The CDR3 is 14 amino acids. After removal of 7 bases from V and 7 bases from J, the junction contained 10 bases not matched to a gene.

This clonotype is classed as medium-sized. V gene TRBV20-1 combines with J gene TRBJ2-5, with 7 bases fitting TRBD1. The CDR3 length is 12 residues. Germline V lookup: CDR1 DFQATT, CDR2 SNEGSKA (reference sequence). V was pared by 8 bases and J by 2 bases, with 5 bases of the junction left unmatched. The CDR3 spells CSLRDRQETQYF. CDR3 nucleotides: TGCAGTCTACGGGACAGACAAGAGACCCAGTACTTC.

In its sample, this clonotype was seen a few times. V usage is TRBV20-1 and J usage is TRBJ1-5; D call uncertain. CDR3 length: 12 amino acids. Germline-derived CDR1 and CDR2 are DFQATT and SNEGSKA (reference sequence). The CDR3 DNA follows: TGCAGCCTGGGCGCAAGCAATCAGCCCCAGCATTTT. This encodes CSLGASNQPQHF.

The V gene is TRBV5-1, the J gene TRBJ2-7; 7 bases are a match to TRBD1. V dropped 3 bases and J dropped 5; count of bases not matched to a gene: 8. The CDR3 is 14 residues long. Germline V lookup: CDR1 SGHRS, CDR2 YFSETQ. The CDR3 region is CASSSSTGFNEQYF. CDR3 coding DNA: TGCGCCAGCAGCTCGTCGACAGGGTTCAACGAGCAGTACTTC. The variable domain in full, completed from reference TRBV5-1 and TRBJ2-7, reads KAGVTQTPRYLIKTRGQQVTLSCSPISGHRSVSWYQQTPGQGLQFLFEYFSETQRNKGNFPGRFSGRQFSNSRSEMNVSTLELGDSALYLCASSSSTGFNEQYFGPGTRLTVT.

This clonotype came up many times. The CDR3 spells CASYARTPDYQPQHF. In nucleotides, the CDR3 is TGTGCCAGCTACGCTCGGACACCAGACTATCAGCCCCAGCATTTT. The J gene is TRBJ1-5, the V gene TRBV6-4; perhaps TRBD1 as D (5 bases). CDR3 size: 15 residues. The germline CDR1 and CDR2 sequences are MRHNA and SNTAGT. Trimming cost V 8 bases and J 5 bases, with 19 bases left between them.

This clonotype was counted ten times or more. V gene TRBV5-1 combines with J gene TRBJ1-1, with a possible D match to TRBD1 (5 bases). Trimming removed 0 bases at V and 1 base at J, with 10 bases between. Germline CDR1 SGHRS, CDR2 YFSETQ. The CDR3 spans 15 residues. CDR3 DNA: TGCGCCAGCAGCTTGGCCGGGGGGTCGAACACTGAAGCTTTCTTT. Its translation is CASSLAGGSNTEAFF.

This clonotype appeared a few times. This chain uses TRBV9 with TRBJ1-1; D is unresolved. Germline CDR1 reads SGDLS; CDR2 reads YYNGEE. This CDR3 spans 13 amino acids. Trimming removed 1 base from V and 1 base from J, with 5 bases in between. CDR3 sequence reads: CASSVSPNTEAFF. DNA for the CDR3: TGTGCCAGCAGCGTATCTCCGAACACTGAAGCTTTCTTT.

This clonotype occurred many times. The V gene is TRBV7-2, the J gene TRBJ1-3; 8 bases map to TRBD1. The CDR3 consists of 15 residues. The J segment lost 0 bases and the V segment lost 5 bases, leaving 3 bases of the junction unmatched. Germline CDR1 reads SGHTA; CDR2 reads FQGNSA. The CDR3 here is CASSATGGSGNTIYF. CDR3 bases: TGTGCCAGCAGCGCTACAGGGGGCTCTGGAAACACCATATATTTT.

The rearrangement joins TRBV29-1 to TRBJ2-1, with D hard to call. This CDR3 region has 13 residues. Germline V gives CDR1 SQVTM, CDR2 ANQGSEA. V was cut by 4 bases and J by 4 bases, with 11 bases left in between. In DNA form, the CDR3 reads TGCAGCGTTGTCACAGATGCTTACAATGAGCAGTTCTTC. This encodes CSVVTDAYNEQFF.

This clonotype was detected ten times or more. This sequence joins TRBV20-1 and TRBJ1-1; D unresolved. The CDR3 consists of 13 residues. V shed 6 bases and J shed 7 bases, with 18 bases lying between them. Germline assignment: CDR1 DFQATT and CDR2 SNEGSKA (reference sequence). The DNA of the CDR3 is TGCAGTGCCCCTGGACCGCGAAGTGTTGAAGCTTTCTTT. The encoded protein is CSAPGPRSVEAFF.

V usage is TRBV4-2 and J usage is TRBJ2-7; D gene uncertain. The length of the CDR3 is 14 residues. V was cut by 1 base and J by 0 bases, with 7 bases left in between. CDR1 and CDR2 (germline): LGHNA, YNFKEQ. The CDR3 DNA sequence: TGTGCCAGCAGCCAAGTACTCAGCTCCTACGAGCAGTACTTC. Amino acids: CASSQVLSSYEQYF.

As concerns this clonotype: Because the CDR3's place on the DNA is in doubt, the DNA is left out and the CDR3 is given as listed by TCRdb. The chain has TRBV7-5 and TRBJ2-7. TRBV7-5 is classified as a pseudogene. The CDR3 spans 12 amino acids, including both terminal residues. The CDR3 is CISVPDRHEQYF.

Many counts were recorded for this clonotype. The J gene is TRBJ1-1, the V gene TRBV7-8, with a weak D call TRBD1 (5 bases). The CDR3 is made up of 13 amino acids. From germline, CDR1 is SGHVS and CDR2 FQNEAQ. Trimming left V 10 bases short and J 0 bases short, with 12 bases between. The CDR3, as DNA: TGTGCCACATCGACAGACATGAACACTGAAGCTTTCTTT. It translates to CATSTDMNTEAFF. The full variable domain, in which reference TRBV7-8 and TRBJ1-1 provide the parts outside the CDR3, is GAGVSQSPRYKVAKRGQDVALRCDPISGHVSLFWYQQALGQGPEFLTYFQNEAQLDKSGLPSDRFFAERPEGSVSTLKIQRTQQEDSAVYLCATSTDMNTEAFFGQGTRLTVV.